The T cell receptor (beta chain) under discussion was sequenced for a study of PD-1 blockade in classical Hodgkin lymphoma. Study observations and caveats: Exclusion applied to patients who initiated nivolumab less than 1 year following ASCT.

Turning to this clone: Its antigen remains unknown.

Every single patient, without exception, relapsed after autologous stem cell transplantation, and brentuximab vedotin exposure varied. The table came from immunoSEQ multiplex PCR; TCRdb's copy has only in-frame clones and leaves some out. In the table there are about 61,000 clones, 80% to 90% of which are singletons. Germline V gene lookup returns CDR1 SEHNR and CDR2 FQNEAQ (reference sequence). This CDR3 has 17 residues. V was trimmed by 2 bases and J by 0 bases, leaving 16 bases between them. V usage is TRBV7-9 and J usage is TRBJ1-1; D may be TRBD1 (6 bases). The source was peripheral blood mononuclear cells (PBMCs), collected at baseline. The receptor was isolated from a human donor with classical Hodgkin lymphoma. CDR3 DNA sequence: TGTGCCAGCAGCTTAAGGCCCTCCACAGGGCTGAACACTGAAGCTTTCTTT. Its translation is CASSLRPSTGLNTEAFF.